The present TCR beta chain was sequenced within a study of blood T cell repertoires in COVID-19. In the study overall: Samples representing acute and convalescent COVID-19 were sourced from the United States, Italy and Spain.

As originally analysed: Reference gene primer amplification yielded estimated nucleated cell counts. Repertoires were generated with immunoSEQ multiplex PCR, while TCRdb's copy carries only in-frame clones and drops some. From that table come the V and J calls and clone size; the DNA was used to work out D and trimming. This table has around 340,000 clones, 65% to 85% appearing once. A single count supports this clone. Germline V gene sequence: CDR1 SGHNT, CDR2 YYREEE (reference sequence). CDR3 length equals 17 residues. The junction had 10 bases not matched to a gene; V was cut back by 3 bases and J by 4 bases.

The TCR originated in a young man with active or convalescent COVID-19. The genes are TRBV5-4 and TRBJ1-3; 10 nucleotides agree with TRBD1. The specimen sequenced was peripheral blood. CDR3 DNA: TGTGCCAGCAGCTCGCATGGGACAGGGGCGAGAGGAAACACCATATATTTT. It codes for CASSSHGTGARGNTIYF.